This T cell receptor beta chain was observed in a study of regulatory T cells in long-lasting Graves disease. Study-wide results and caveats: Results may be inaccurate due to the small sample size. Persistent disease showed a preference for TRBV28, TRBJ1-2 and TRBJ2-5.

This clonotype was counted ten times or more. What it recognizes is unknown. Trimming stripped 7 bases from V and 4 bases from J, with 13 bases between. Germline-derived CDR1 and CDR2 are MNHNS and SASEGT. The CDR3 length is 13 residues. The time point is: persistent/refractory GD, antithyroid drugs over 5 years with positive TRAb. The authors made the TCR library using RNA they extracted from PBMCs. In building TCR beta libraries, iRepertoire HTBI primers were used together with Arm-PCR of CDR3 regions. Each CDR3 protein gets one entry after TCRdb re-called the multiplex PCR reads with MiXCR. The sample has about 470,000 distinct CDR3 sequences, about a fifth seen once.

This rearrangement joins TRBV6-1 to TRBJ1-1; no reliable D call. The origin of this receptor is a female donor with Graves disease. This specimen was peripheral blood mononuclear cells (PBMCs), taken when the disease was refractory, from a patient treated with antithyroid drugs. The CDR3 reads CASTFRFGTEAFF. The CDR3, as DNA: TGTGCCAGCACCTTCAGGTTCGGCACTGAAGCTTTCTTT.